These 18 T cell receptor beta chains came from one sample sequenced in a study of cytomegalovirus exposure and HLA in healthy donors. PCR used 60 Vbeta primers and 13 Jbeta primers. TCRdb's copy holds only in-frame clones and misses some; the assay was immunoSEQ multiplex PCR. This sample has 150,000 to 200,000 clones, with approximately 80% found just once. The specimen was PBMCs. These receptor sequences come from a woman aged 30 to 39 in good health and CMV-seronegative.

The chain has TRBV2 and TRBJ1-2, with no clear D. CDR1 SNHLY and CDR2 FYNNEI come from the germline V gene. V gave up 8 bases and J gave up 8 bases, with 12 bases separating them. The CDR3 loop spans 11 amino acids. The CDR3 DNA follows: TGTGCCAGCTTCTCTGGGCTAGGCTACACCTTC. It encodes CASFSGLGYTF.

V gene TRBV5-6 combines with J gene TRBJ1-5; D call uncertain. The CDR3 has 17 residues. V shed 0 bases and J shed 4 bases, with 17 bases lying between them. Germline V gene lookup returns CDR1 SGHDT and CDR2 YYEEEE. CDR3 sequence (DNA): TGTGCCAGCAGCTTGGAACGCGGGCTCCGCTCGAATCAGCCCCAGCATTTT. Protein: CASSLERGLRSNQPQHF.

The genes are TRBV11-3 and TRBJ1-1, with TRBD1 identical over 9 bases. Germline-derived CDR1 and CDR2 are SGHNT and YENEEA. The CDR3 runs to 15 residues. Trimming took 4 bases from V and 1 from J; bases not matched to a gene: 4. This CDR3 reads CASSSGTGSNTEAFF. Written as DNA, the CDR3 is TGTGCCAGCAGCTCCGGGACAGGGTCGAACACTGAAGCTTTCTTT.

The CDR3 DNA follows: TGTGCCATCAGTGGGTCGGACAGGGGCGGCAACACCGGGGAGCTGTTTTTT. It translates to CAISGSDRGGNTGELFF. This chain links TRBV10-3 with TRBJ2-2; 9 bases are shared with TRBD1. With V trimmed by 4 bases and J by 2 bases, 8 bases remained unmatched. The germline V gene has CDR1 ENHRY and CDR2 SYGVKD. The CDR3 consists of 17 residues.

This clone was seen more than once but under ten times. The chain combines TRBV5-4 with TRBJ1-1; tentatively, D is TRBD1 (5 bases). Per germline, CDR1 SGHNT and CDR2 YYREEE (reference sequence). This CDR3 contains 14 residues. Trimming stripped 0 bases from V and 1 base from J, with 7 bases between. The CDR3 spells CASSLGGANTEAFF. As DNA, the CDR3 is TGTGCCAGCAGCTTGGGCGGGGCGAACACTGAAGCTTTCTTT.

CDR3 in amino acids: CASSLIPIAVGTGTNEQYF. CDR3 nucleotide sequence: TGTGCCAGCAGCTTAATTCCCATCGCCGTTGGGACAGGGACCAACGAGCAGTACTTC. This sequence joins TRBV7-8 and TRBJ2-7; 9 bases are a match to TRBD1. The length of the CDR3 is 19 residues. V dropped 2 bases and J dropped 5; count of bases not matched to a gene: 19. From germline, CDR1 is SGHVS and CDR2 FQNEAQ.

V is TRBV7-6 and J is TRBJ2-5; a weak D match, TRBD1 (5 bases). Trimming shortened V by 4 bases and J by 2 bases, and 17 bases separated the two germline ends. Germline CDR1 and CDR2: SGHVS and FNYEAQ. CDR3 size: 16 residues. The CDR3 bases are TGTGCCAGCAGCTCGGAGACGACAGCTTTACAAGAGACCCAGTACTTC. Translation: CASSSETTALQETQYF.

The chain recombines TRBV4-3 with TRBJ1-2; perhaps TRBD1 as D (5 bases). Looked up from germline, CDR1 is LGHNA and CDR2 is YSLEER. This CDR3 is built from 14 residues. The V and J ends lost 0 bases and 5 bases respectively, with 10 bases between them. The CDR3 DNA reads TGCGCCAGCAGCCAAGATTTAAAGGGGTATGGCTACACCTTC. Translating gives CASSQDLKGYGYTF.

The chain uses TRBV4-3 and TRBJ2-7, with 11 bases lining up with TRBD2. This CDR3 comprises 15 residues. Germline-derived CDR1 and CDR2 are LGHNA and YSLEER. V shed 4 bases and J 3 bases; nucleotides not matched to a gene: 5. This chain's CDR3 is CASSPQGLADYEQYF. As DNA, the CDR3 is TGCGCCAGCAGCCCGCAGGGACTAGCGGACTACGAGCAGTACTTC.

The CDR3 bases are TGTGCCAGCAGCCTCGACAGGGAATACACCATATATTTT. Residues: CASSLDREYTIYF. This chain uses TRBV14 with TRBJ1-3; the match to TRBD1 covers 7 bases. V trimming: 4 bases; J trimming: 8 bases; junction bases outside the gene matches: 5. The germline V gene encodes CDR1 SGHDN and CDR2 FVKESK. This CDR3 contains 13 residues.

The chain is built from TRBV2 and TRBJ2-5; D is perhaps TRBD1 (6 bases). The J call is in doubt because the DNA end fits TRBJ2-7 better. In germline, CDR1 is SNHLY, CDR2 FYNNEI. The CDR3 is 15 amino acids. The chain's CDR3 is CASSEYGRTRGEQYF. In DNA form, the CDR3 reads TGTGCCAGCAGTGAATATGGCAGGACCAGGGGCGAGCAGTACTTC.

The chain is built from TRBV7-6 and TRBJ1-4, with D possibly being TRBD1 (5 bases). V was clipped by 1 base and J by 4 bases, with 16 bases between them. The CDR3 consists of 17 residues. CDR1 and CDR2 (germline): SGHVS, FNYEAQ. The CDR3 region has the DNA TGTGCCAGCAGCTTAGAGCTAGGGGATGTGGGTAATGAAAAACTGTTTTTT. Its translation is CASSLELGDVGNEKLFF.

The chain has TRBV19 and TRBJ1-5; a possible D gene is TRBD1 (5 bases). CDR1 is LNHDA, CDR2 SQIVND, per germline (reference sequence). Trimming removed 8 bases from V and 5 bases from J, with 16 bases in between. The CDR3 sequence is 14 residues long. CDR3 region: CASSAPRRDQPQHF. The CDR3 region has the DNA TGTGCCAGTTCCGCGCCTCGCAGGGATCAGCCCCAGCATTTT.

V gene TRBV7-9 combines with J gene TRBJ2-1; D may be TRBD2 (5 bases). CDR3 length equals 12 residues. Trimming took 4 bases from V and 4 from J, leaving 5 bases between them. Germline CDR1 and CDR2: SEHNR and FQNEAQ (reference sequence). CDR3 in amino acids: CASSSGYNEQFF. In nucleotides, the CDR3 is TGTGCCAGCAGCTCGGGGTACAATGAGCAGTTCTTC.

This clone was found once. This chain uses TRBV9 with TRBJ2-7; possible D gene TRBD1, 7 bases. CDR1 and CDR2 from the germline V gene are SGDLS and YYNGEE. The CDR3 runs 15 residues. V was cut by 3 bases and J by 6 bases, with 19 bases left in between. CDR3 in amino acids: CASSGGKSGDSEQYF. Written as DNA, the CDR3 is TGTGCCAGCAGCGGCGGGAAATCGGGGGACAGCGAGCAGTACTTC.

The J gene is TRBJ2-3, the V gene TRBV29-1; 10 positions agree with TRBD2. With V trimmed by 4 bases and J by 4 bases, 8 bases remained unmatched. Looked up from germline, CDR1 is SQVTM and CDR2 is ANQGSEA. This CDR3 spans 15 amino acids. CDR3 sequence: CSVVGLAGGPDTQYF. DNA of the CDR3: TGCAGCGTTGTGGGCTTAGCGGGAGGACCAGATACGCAGTATTTT.

The CDR3 here is CASSQGRGTDTQYF. CDR3 bases: TGTGCCAGCAGTCAAGGGAGAGGAACAGATACGCAGTATTTT. The chain joins TRBV6-5 to TRBJ2-3, with D perhaps TRBD2 (5 bases). The CDR3 sequence is 14 residues long. The germline V and J ends were trimmed by 5 bases and 3 bases, with 12 bases remaining between them. CDR1 and CDR2 from the germline V gene are MNHEY and SVGAGI.

This clone was observed a handful of times. For the CDR3, the DNA is TGTGCCAGCAGAAAAAGCGCAGCCTACGAGCAGTACTTC. Translation: CASRKSAAYEQYF. The gene calls are TRBV6-5 and TRBJ2-7; D not resolved. Germline V lookup: CDR1 MNHEY, CDR2 SVGAGI. Trimming left V 6 bases short and J 2 bases short, with 11 bases between. The CDR3 covers 13 residues.